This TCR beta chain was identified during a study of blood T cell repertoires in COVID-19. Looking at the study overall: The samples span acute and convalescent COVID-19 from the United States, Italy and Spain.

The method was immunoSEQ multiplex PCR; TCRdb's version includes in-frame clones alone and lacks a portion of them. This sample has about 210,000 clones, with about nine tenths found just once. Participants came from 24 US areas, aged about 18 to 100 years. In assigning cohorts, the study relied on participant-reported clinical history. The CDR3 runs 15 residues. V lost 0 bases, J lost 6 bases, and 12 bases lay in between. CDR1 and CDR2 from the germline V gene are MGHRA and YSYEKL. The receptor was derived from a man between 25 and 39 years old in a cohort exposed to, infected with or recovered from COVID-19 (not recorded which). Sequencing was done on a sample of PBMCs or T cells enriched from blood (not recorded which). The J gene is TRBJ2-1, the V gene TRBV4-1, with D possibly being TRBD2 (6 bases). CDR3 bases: TGCGCCAGCAGCCAAGAGGCTAGCGAACGCAATGAGCAGTTCTTC. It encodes CASSQEASERNEQFF.